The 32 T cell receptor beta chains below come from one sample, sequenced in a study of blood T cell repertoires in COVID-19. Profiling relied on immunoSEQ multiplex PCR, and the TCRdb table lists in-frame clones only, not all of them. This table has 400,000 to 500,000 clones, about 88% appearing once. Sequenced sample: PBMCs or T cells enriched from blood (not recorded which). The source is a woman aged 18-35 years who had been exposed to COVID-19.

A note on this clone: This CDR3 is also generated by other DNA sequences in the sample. The CDR3 protein is CASSFSYEQYF. DNA of the CDR3: TGTGCCAGCAGTTTTAGTTACGAGCAGTACTTC. The V and J genes are TRBV28 and TRBJ2-7; D remains ambiguous. Trimming took off 3 bases at V and 4 bases at J, with 4 bases between the two ends. CDR1 is MDHEN and CDR2 is SYDVKM in the germline V gene. The CDR3 spans 11 residues.

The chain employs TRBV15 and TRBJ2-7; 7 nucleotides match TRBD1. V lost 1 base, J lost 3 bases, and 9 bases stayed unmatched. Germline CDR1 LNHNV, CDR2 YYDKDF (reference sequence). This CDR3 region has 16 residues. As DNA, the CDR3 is TGTGCCACCAGCAGAGGCCCCTCGACAGGGCGCTACGAGCAGTACTTC. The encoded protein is CATSRGPSTGRYEQYF.

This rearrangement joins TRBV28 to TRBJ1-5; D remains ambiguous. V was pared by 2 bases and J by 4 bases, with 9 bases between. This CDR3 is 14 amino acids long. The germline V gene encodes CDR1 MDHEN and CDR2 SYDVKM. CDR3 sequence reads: CASSLGGSNQPQHF. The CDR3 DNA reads TGTGCCAGCAGTTTAGGAGGGTCGAATCAGCCCCAGCATTTT.

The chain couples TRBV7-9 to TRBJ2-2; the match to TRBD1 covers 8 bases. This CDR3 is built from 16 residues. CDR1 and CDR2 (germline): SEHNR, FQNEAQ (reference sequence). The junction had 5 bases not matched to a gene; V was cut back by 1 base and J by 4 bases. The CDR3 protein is CASSLGSGGLTGELFF. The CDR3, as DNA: TGTGCCAGCAGCTTAGGTTCAGGGGGCCTCACCGGGGAGCTGTTTTTT.

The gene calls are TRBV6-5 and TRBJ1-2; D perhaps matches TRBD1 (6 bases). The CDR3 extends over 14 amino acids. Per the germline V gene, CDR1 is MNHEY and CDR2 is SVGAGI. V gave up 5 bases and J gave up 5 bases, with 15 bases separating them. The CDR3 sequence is CASSPAQGPYGYTF. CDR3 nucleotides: TGTGCCAGCAGTCCAGCCCAGGGGCCTTATGGCTACACCTTC.

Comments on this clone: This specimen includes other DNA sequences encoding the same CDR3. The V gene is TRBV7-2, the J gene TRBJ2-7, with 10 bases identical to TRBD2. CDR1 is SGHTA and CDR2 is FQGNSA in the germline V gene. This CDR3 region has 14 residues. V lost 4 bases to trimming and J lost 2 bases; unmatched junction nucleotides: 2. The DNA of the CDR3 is TGTGCCAGCAGCTCCCTAGCGGGGGCCTACGAGCAGTACTTC. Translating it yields CASSSLAGAYEQYF.

The CDR3 DNA reads TGTGCCAGTAGCTTCGACAGGGAACGCTACGAGCAGTACTTC. This translates into CASSFDRERYEQYF. The genes are TRBV19 and TRBJ2-7, with TRBD1 matching 7 bases. V trimming: 6 bases; J trimming: 3 bases; junction bases outside the gene matches: 8. CDR3 length: 14 residues. Germline values: CDR1 LNHDA, CDR2 SQIVND (reference sequence).

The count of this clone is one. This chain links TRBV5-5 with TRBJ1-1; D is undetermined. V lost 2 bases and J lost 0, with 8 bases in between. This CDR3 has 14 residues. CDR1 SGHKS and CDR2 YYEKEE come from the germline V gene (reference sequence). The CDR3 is CASSFRAMNTEAFF. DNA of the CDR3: TGTGCCAGCAGCTTCCGAGCTATGAACACTGAAGCTTTCTTT.

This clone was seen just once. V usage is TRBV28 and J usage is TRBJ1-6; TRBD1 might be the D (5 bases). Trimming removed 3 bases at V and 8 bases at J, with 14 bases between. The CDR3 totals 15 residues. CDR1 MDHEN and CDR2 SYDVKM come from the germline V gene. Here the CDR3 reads CASSFRDGGDSPLHF. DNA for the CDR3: TGTGCCAGCAGTTTTCGGGACGGCGGGGATTCACCCCTCCACTTT. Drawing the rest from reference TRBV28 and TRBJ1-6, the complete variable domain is DVKVTQSSRYLVKRTGEKVFLECVQDMDHENMFWYRQDPGLGLRLIYFSYDVKMKEKGDIPEGYSVSREKKERFSLILESASTNQTSMYLCASSFRDGGDSPLHFGNGTRLTVT.

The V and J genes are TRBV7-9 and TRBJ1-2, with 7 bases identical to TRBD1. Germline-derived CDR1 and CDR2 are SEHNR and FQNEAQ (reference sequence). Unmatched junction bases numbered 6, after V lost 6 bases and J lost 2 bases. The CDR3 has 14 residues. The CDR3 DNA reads TGTGCCAGCAGGCGGGACAGCCTAAACTATGGCTACACCTTC. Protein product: CASRRDSLNYGYTF. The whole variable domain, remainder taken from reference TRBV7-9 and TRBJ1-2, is DTGVSQNPRHKITKRGQNVTFRCDPISEHNRLYWYRQTLGQGPEFLTYFQNEAQLEKSRLLSDRFSAERPKGSFSTLEIQRTEQGDSAMYLCASRRDSLNYGYTFGSGTRLTVV.

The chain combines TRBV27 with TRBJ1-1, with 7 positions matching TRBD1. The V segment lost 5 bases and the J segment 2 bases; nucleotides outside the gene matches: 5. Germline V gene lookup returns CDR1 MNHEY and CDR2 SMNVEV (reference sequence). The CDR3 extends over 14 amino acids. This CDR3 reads CASSLGQYNTEAFF. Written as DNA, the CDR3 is TGTGCCAGCAGTCTGGGACAGTATAACACTGAAGCTTTCTTT.

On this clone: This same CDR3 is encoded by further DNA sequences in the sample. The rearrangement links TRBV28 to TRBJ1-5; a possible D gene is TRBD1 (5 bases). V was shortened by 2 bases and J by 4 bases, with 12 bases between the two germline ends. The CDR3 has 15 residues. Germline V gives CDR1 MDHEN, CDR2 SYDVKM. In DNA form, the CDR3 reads TGTGCCAGCAGTTTAATAGGGGCGCGTAATCAGCCCCAGCATTTT. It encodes CASSLIGARNQPQHF. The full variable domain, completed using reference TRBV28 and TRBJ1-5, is DVKVTQSSRYLVKRTGEKVFLECVQDMDHENMFWYRQDPGLGLRLIYFSYDVKMKEKGDIPEGYSVSREKKERFSLILESASTNQTSMYLCASSLIGARNQPQHFGDGTRLSIL.

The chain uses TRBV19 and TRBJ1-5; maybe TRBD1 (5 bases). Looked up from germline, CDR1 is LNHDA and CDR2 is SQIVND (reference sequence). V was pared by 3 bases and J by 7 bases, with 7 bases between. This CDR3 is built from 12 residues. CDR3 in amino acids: CASSISGQPQHF. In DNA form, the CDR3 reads TGTGCCAGTAGTATTTCAGGGCAGCCCCAGCATTTT.

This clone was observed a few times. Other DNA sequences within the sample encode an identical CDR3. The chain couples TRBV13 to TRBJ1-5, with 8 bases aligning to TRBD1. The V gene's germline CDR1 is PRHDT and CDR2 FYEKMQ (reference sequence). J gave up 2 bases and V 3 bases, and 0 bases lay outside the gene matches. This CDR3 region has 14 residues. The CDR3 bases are TGTGCCAGCAGCTTGGGACAGGGCAATCAGCCCCAGCATTTT. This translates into CASSLGQGNQPQHF.

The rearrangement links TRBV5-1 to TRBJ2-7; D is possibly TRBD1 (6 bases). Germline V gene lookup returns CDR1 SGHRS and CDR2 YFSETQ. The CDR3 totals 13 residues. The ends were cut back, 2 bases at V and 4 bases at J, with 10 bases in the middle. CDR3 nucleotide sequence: TGCGCCAGCAGCTTCTTGGACAGTTACGAGCAGTACTTC. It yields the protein CASSFLDSYEQYF. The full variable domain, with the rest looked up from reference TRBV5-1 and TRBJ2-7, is KAGVTQTPRYLIKTRGQQVTLSCSPISGHRSVSWYQQTPGQGLQFLFEYFSETQRNKGNFPGRFSGRQFSNSRSEMNVSTLELGDSALYLCASSFLDSYEQYFGPGTRLTVT.

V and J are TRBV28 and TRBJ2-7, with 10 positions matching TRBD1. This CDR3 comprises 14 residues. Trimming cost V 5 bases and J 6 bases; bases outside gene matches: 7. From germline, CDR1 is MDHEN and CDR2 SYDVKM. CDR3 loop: CASSLRQGAGEQYF. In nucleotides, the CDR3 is TGTGCCAGCAGTCTCCGACAGGGGGCGGGCGAGCAGTACTTC.

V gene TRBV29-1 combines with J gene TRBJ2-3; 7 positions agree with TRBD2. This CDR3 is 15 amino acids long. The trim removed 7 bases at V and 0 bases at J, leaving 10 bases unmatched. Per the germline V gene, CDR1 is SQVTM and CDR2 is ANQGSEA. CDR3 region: CSAKASGISTDTQYF. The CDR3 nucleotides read TGCAGCGCCAAGGCGAGCGGGATTAGCACAGATACGCAGTATTTT.

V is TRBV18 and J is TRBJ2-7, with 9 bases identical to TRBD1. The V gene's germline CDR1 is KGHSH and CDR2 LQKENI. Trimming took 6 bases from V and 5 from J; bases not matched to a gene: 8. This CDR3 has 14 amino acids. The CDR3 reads CASSPGTGINEQYF. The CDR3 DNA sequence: TGTGCCAGCTCCCCCGGGACAGGGATCAACGAGCAGTACTTC.

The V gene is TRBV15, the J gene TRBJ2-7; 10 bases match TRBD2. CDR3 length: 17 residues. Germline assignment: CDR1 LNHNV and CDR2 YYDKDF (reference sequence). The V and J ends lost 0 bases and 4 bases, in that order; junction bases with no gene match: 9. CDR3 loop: CATSRDLVSSGGYEQYF. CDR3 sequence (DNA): TGTGCCACCAGCAGAGATCTGGTGTCTAGCGGGGGATACGAGCAGTACTTC.

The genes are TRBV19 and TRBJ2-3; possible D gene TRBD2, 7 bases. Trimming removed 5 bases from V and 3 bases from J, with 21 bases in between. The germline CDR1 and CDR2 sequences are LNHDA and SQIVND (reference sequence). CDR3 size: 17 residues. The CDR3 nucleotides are TGTGCCAGTAGTTACCTCCCCGGCGGGGGCGAGACAGATACGCAGTATTTT. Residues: CASSYLPGGGETDTQYF.

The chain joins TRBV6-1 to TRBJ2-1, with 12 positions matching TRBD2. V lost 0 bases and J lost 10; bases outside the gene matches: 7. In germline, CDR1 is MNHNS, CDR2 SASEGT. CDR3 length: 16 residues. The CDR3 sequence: CASSEASSGRAGEQFF. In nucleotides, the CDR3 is TGTGCCAGCAGTGAAGCATCTAGCGGGAGGGCCGGAGAGCAGTTCTTC.

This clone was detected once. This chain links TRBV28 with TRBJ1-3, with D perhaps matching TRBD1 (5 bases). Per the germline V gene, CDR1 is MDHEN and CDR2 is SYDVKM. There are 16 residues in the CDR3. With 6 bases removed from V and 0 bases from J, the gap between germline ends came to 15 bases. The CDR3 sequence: CASRDGPDISGNTIYF. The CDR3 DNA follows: TGTGCCAGCAGAGATGGGCCGGACATCTCTGGAAACACCATATATTTT.

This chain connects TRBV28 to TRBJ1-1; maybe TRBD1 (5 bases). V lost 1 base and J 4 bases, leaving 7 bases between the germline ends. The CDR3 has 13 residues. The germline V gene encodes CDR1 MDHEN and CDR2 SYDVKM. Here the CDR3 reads CASSLLGVTEAFF. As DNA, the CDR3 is TGTGCCAGCAGTTTATTAGGGGTCACTGAAGCTTTCTTT.

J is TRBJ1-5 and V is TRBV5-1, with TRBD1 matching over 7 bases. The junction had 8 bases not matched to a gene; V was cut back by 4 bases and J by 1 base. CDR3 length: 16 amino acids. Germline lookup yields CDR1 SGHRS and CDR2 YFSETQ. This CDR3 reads CASSPTAGGSNQPQHF. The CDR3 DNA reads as TGCGCCAGCAGCCCCACCGCAGGGGGAAGCAATCAGCCCCAGCATTTT.

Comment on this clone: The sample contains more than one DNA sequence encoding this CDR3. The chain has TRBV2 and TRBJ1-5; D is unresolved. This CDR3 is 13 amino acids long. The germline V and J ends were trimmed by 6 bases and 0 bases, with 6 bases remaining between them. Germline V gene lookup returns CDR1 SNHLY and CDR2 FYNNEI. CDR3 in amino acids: CASSRGSNQPQHF. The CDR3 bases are TGTGCCAGCAGCCGGGGTAGCAATCAGCCCCAGCATTTT.

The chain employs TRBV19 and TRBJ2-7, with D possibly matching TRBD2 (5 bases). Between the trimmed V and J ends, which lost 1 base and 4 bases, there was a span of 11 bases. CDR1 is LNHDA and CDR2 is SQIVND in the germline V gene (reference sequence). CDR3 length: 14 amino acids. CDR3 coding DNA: TGTGCCAGTAGTATAGGAGACACGGGGTACGAGCAGTACTTC. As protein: CASSIGDTGYEQYF. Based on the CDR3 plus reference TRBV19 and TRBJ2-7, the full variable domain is DGGITQSPKYLFRKEGQNVTLSCEQNLNHDAMYWYRQDPGQGLRLIYYSQIVNDFQKGDIAEGYSVSREKKESFPLTVTSAQKNPTAFYLCASSIGDTGYEQYFGPGTRLTVT.

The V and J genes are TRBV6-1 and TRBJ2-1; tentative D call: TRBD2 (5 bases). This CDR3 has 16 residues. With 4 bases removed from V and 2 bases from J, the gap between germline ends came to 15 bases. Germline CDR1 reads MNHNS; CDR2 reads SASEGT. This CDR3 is CASSVGLSRAYNEQFF. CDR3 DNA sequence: TGTGCCAGCAGTGTCGGACTCTCACGCGCCTACAATGAGCAGTTCTTC.

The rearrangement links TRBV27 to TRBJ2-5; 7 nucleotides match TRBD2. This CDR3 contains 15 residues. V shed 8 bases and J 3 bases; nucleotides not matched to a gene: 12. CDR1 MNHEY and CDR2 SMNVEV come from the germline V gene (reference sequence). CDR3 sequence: CASPSPSREEETQYF. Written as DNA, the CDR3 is TGTGCCAGCCCCTCCCCCTCACGGGAGGAAGAGACCCAGTACTTC.

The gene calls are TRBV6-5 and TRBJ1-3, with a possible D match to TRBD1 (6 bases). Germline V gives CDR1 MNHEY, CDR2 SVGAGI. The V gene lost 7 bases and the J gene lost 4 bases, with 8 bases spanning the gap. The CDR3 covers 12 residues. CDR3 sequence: CASNRAGNTIYF. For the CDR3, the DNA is TGTGCCAGCAACAGGGCCGGAAACACCATATATTTT.

The CDR3 sequence is CATSSPTDSYNEQFF. CDR3 nucleotides: TGTGCCACCAGCTCCCCGACAGATTCCTACAATGAGCAGTTCTTC. This chain links TRBV15 with TRBJ2-1; D is possibly TRBD1 (5 bases). From germline, CDR1 is LNHNV and CDR2 YYDKDF (reference sequence). The CDR3 is 15 residues long. V lost 5 bases and J lost 1, with 12 bases in between.

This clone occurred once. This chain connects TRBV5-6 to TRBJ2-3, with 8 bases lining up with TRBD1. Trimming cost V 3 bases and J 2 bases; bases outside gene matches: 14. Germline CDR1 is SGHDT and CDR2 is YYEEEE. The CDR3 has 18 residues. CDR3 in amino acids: CASSSRDRPYTLTDTQYF. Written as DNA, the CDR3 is TGTGCCAGCAGCTCACGGGACAGGCCTTACACCCTCACAGATACGCAGTATTTT.

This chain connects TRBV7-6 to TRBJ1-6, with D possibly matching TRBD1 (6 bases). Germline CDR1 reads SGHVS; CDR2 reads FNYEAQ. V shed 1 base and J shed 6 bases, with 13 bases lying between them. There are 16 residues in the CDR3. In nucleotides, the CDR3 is TGTGCCAGCAGCTTAGACGGACAGTCAACTAATTCACCCCTCCACTTT. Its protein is CASSLDGQSTNSPLHF.